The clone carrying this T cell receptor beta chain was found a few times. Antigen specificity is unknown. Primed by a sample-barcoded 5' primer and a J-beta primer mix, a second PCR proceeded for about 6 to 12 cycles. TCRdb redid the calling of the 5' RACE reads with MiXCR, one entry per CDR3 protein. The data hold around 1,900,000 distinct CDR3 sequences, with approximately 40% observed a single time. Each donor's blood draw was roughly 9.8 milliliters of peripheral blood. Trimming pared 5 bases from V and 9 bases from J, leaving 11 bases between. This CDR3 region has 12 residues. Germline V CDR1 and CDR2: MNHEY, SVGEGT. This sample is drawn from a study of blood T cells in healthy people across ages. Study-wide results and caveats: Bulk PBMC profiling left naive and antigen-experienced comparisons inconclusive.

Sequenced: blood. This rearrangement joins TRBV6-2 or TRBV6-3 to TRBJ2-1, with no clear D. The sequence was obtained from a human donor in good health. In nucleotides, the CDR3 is TGTGCCAGCAGTCCTAGGTCGGGTGAGCAGTTCTTC. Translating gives CASSPRSGEQFF.